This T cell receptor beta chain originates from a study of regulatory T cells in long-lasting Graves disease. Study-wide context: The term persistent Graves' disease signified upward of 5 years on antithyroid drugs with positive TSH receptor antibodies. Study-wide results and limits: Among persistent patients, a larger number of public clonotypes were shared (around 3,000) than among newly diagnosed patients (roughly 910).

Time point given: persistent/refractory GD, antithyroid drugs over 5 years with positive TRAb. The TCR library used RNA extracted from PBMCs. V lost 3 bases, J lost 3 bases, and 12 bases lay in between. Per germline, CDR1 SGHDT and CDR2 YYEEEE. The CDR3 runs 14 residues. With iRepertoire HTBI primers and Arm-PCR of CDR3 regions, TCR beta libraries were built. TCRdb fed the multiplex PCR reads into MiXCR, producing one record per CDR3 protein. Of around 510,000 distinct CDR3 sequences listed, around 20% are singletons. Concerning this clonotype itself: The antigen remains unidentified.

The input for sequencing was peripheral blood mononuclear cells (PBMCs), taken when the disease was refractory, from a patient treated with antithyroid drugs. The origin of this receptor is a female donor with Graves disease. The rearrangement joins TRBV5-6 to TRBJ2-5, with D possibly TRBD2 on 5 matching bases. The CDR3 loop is CASSSNTREETQYF. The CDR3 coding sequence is TGTGCCAGCAGCTCCAATACTAGAGAAGAGACCCAGTACTTC.